Below, 27 T cell receptor beta chains from the same sample are listed, as sequenced in a study of cytotoxic CD8 clonotypes in ibrutinib-treated CLL. Repertoires were generated with immunoSEQ multiplex PCR, while TCRdb's copy carries only in-frame clones and drops some. Counted here are fewer than 100,000 clones, around 79% occurring once; the ten biggest clones make up roughly 4.8%. Sequences were derived from PBMCs, sampled after 12 months of ibrutinib treatment. All receptors come from a human donor with chronic lymphocytic leukemia.

This chain connects TRBV27 to TRBJ1-1; D is undetermined. This CDR3 region has 13 residues. Looked up from germline, CDR1 is MNHEY and CDR2 is SMNVEV (reference sequence). Deletions cut 3 bases from V and 3 bases from J, with 8 bases between. This chain's CDR3 is CASSFGSYTEAFF. CDR3 DNA sequence: TGTGCCAGCAGTTTCGGGTCTTACACTGAAGCTTTCTTT.

This chain connects TRBV6-5 to TRBJ1-2; D uncertain. Looked up from germline, CDR1 is MNHEY and CDR2 is SVGAGI. The CDR3 is 11 residues long. Trimming left V 5 bases short and J 5 bases short, with 6 bases between. The CDR3 protein is CASSDRYGYTF. The CDR3, as DNA: TGTGCCAGCAGTGATCGGTATGGCTACACCTTC.

The CDR3 region has the DNA TGTGCCATCAGAGGACGGGACCGAGCGGACACCGGGGAGCTGTTTTTT. Translation gives CAIRGRDRADTGELFF. The chain has TRBV10-3 and TRBJ2-2; D possibly uses TRBD1 or TRBD2 (5 bases each). Per germline, CDR1 ENHRY and CDR2 SYGVKD. V was pared by 6 bases and J by 3 bases, with 17 bases between. CDR3 length: 16 amino acids.

In its sample, this clone was seen a few times. J is TRBJ1-6 and V is TRBV7-9; 12 bases fit TRBD1. Germline trimming cut 1 base from V and 9 bases from J; bases unmatched to any gene: 4. Germline V gene lookup returns CDR1 SEHNR and CDR2 FQNEAQ (reference sequence). This CDR3 has 16 residues. CDR3 nucleotide sequence: TGTGCCAGCAGCTTAGTGGCGGGACAGGGGGCTTCACCCCTCCACTTT. Amino acid sequence: CASSLVAGQGASPLHF.

The V call is TRBV11-2, the J call TRBJ1-4, with TRBD1 matching over 9 bases. In germline, CDR1 is SGHAT, CDR2 FQNNGV. This CDR3 contains 15 residues. V dropped 2 bases and J dropped 7; count of bases not matched to a gene: 5. CDR3 protein: CASSLPGQGAEKLFF. CDR3 coding DNA: TGTGCCAGCAGCTTACCGGGACAGGGCGCTGAAAAACTGTTTTTT.

This sequence joins TRBV2 and TRBJ2-7; D gene uncertain. The CDR3 sequence is 15 residues long. V lost 6 bases, J lost 0 bases, and 15 bases lay in between. Germline CDR1 SNHLY, CDR2 FYNNEI. The chain's CDR3 is CASRPRRAPSYEQYF. Here the CDR3 DNA reads TGTGCCAGCAGGCCCCGTAGGGCCCCCTCCTACGAGCAGTACTTC. Supplemented by reference TRBV2 and TRBJ2-7, the full variable domain reads EPEVTQTPSHQVTQMGQEVILRCVPISNHLYFYWYRQILGQKVEFLVSFYNNEISEKSEIFDDQFSVERPDGSNFTLKIRSTKLEDSAMYFCASRPRRAPSYEQYFGPGTRLTVT.

V and J are TRBV7-8 and TRBJ2-1; 7 bases agree with TRBD1. The trim removed 6 bases at V and 9 bases at J, leaving 8 bases unmatched. The CDR3 extends over 13 amino acids. The germline V gene encodes CDR1 SGHVS and CDR2 FQNEAQ. The CDR3 is CASRNRGKGEQFF. In nucleotides, the CDR3 is TGTGCCAGCAGAAACAGGGGTAAGGGTGAGCAGTTCTTC.

V gene TRBV4-2 combines with J gene TRBJ1-4; tentative D call: TRBD1 (6 bases). Germline V lookup: CDR1 LGHNA, CDR2 YNFKEQ. The CDR3 runs 15 residues. The V and J ends lost 1 base and 8 bases respectively, with 14 bases between them. This CDR3 is CASSQGGAEREKLFF. The CDR3 DNA reads TGTGCCAGCAGCCAAGGGGGGGCGGAGAGGGAAAAACTGTTTTTT.

This chain uses TRBV10-3 with TRBJ2-3, with 7 nucleotides matching TRBD2. Trimming removed 2 bases from V and 2 bases from J; junction bases left unmatched: 7. The CDR3 extends over 16 amino acids. Germline V gene sequence: CDR1 ENHRY, CDR2 SYGVKD. The CDR3 loop is CAISEPGTIYTDTQYF. The CDR3 DNA reads as TGTGCCATCAGTGAGCCAGGGACTATTTACACAGATACGCAGTATTTT.

CDR3 nucleotide sequence: TGTGCCTGGAGTGTAGGTCAAGAGACCCAGTACTTC. It encodes CAWSVGQETQYF. The chain is built from TRBV30 and TRBJ2-5; D is ambiguous. The CDR3 loop spans 12 amino acids. Germline V lookup: CDR1 GTSNPN, CDR2 SVGIG (reference sequence). The germline V and J ends were trimmed by 0 bases and 2 bases, with 4 bases remaining between them.

The V gene is TRBV2, the J gene TRBJ1-5; tentative D call: TRBD1 (5 bases). CDR1 and CDR2 from the germline V gene are SNHLY and FYNNEI. Trimming shortened V by 6 bases and J by 8 bases, and 14 bases separated the two germline ends. This CDR3 contains 13 residues. CDR3 nucleotides: TGTGCCAGCAGGTTGAGGGACCGCAAGCCCCAGCATTTT. It specifies CASRLRDRKPQHF.

The chain carries TRBV5-6 and TRBJ2-3; D may be TRBD2 (5 bases). The CDR3 is made up of 15 amino acids. V was clipped by 6 bases and J by 8 bases, with 22 bases between them. Germline V gene lookup returns CDR1 SGHDT and CDR2 YYEEEE. CDR3 residues: CASNHIQERPGTQYF. CDR3 in DNA: TGTGCCAGCAACCACATTCAAGAGCGGCCGGGTACGCAGTATTTT.

The chain couples TRBV18 to TRBJ2-5; D is ambiguous. This CDR3 region has 13 residues. Trimming removed 0 bases at V and 4 bases at J, with 6 bases between. The germline V gene has CDR1 KGHSH and CDR2 LQKENI. CDR3 region: CASSPPNPETQYF. The DNA of the CDR3 is TGTGCCAGCTCACCACCTAACCCAGAGACCCAGTACTTC.

This clone was observed once. This sample includes further DNA sequences coding for the same CDR3. The chain carries TRBV9 and TRBJ1-5; tentative D call: TRBD1 (5 bases). Trimming took 1 base from V and 7 from J, leaving 15 bases between them. Germline assignment: CDR1 SGDLS and CDR2 YYNGEE. The CDR3 totals 15 residues. The CDR3 reads CASSVSGDPDQPQHF. The DNA for the CDR3 is TGTGCCAGCAGCGTATCTGGGGACCCCGACCAGCCCCAGCATTTT.

V gene TRBV19 combines with J gene TRBJ2-3; D gene unclear. V was clipped by 6 bases and J by 2 bases, with 9 bases between them. The CDR3 contains 13 residues. Germline V CDR1 and CDR2: LNHDA, SQIVND (reference sequence). The CDR3 DNA reads as TGTGCCAGTAGGGCTATGGCCACAGATACGCAGTATTTT. Translating it yields CASRAMATDTQYF. Full variable domain (remainder filled in from reference TRBV19 and TRBJ2-3): DGGITQSPKYLFRKEGQNVTLSCEQNLNHDAMYWYRQDPGQGLRLIYYSQIVNDFQKGDIAEGYSVSREKKESFPLTVTSAQKNPTAFYLCASRAMATDTQYFGPGTRLTVL.

About this clone itself: Other nucleotide sequences in the sample specify the same CDR3. This chain links TRBV27 with TRBJ1-1; D not certain. In germline, CDR1 is MNHEY, CDR2 SMNVEV (reference sequence). The CDR3 runs 13 residues. V dropped 2 bases and J dropped 1 base, with 5 bases sitting between them. The CDR3 spells CASSLRRNTEAFF. The CDR3 nucleotides are TGTGCCAGCAGTTTAAGGCGGAACACTGAAGCTTTCTTT.

This chain connects TRBV25-1 to TRBJ1-2; no clear D gene. Germline V gives CDR1 MGHDK, CDR2 SYGVNS. The V end was cut by 0 bases, the J end by 12 bases, with 14 bases between. The CDR3 contains 13 residues. In DNA form, the CDR3 reads TGTGCCAGCAGTGAATACCTCGGACGCGTTCACACCTTC. Its translation is CASSEYLGRVHTF.

The chain combines TRBV5-6 with TRBJ2-5, with D possibly TRBD1 on 6 matching bases. The germline V and J ends were trimmed by 0 bases and 4 bases, with 10 bases remaining between them. Germline V gene sequence: CDR1 SGHDT, CDR2 YYEEEE. There are 14 residues in the CDR3. CDR3 sequence reads: CASSLAGVIETQYF. In DNA form, the CDR3 reads TGTGCCAGCAGCTTGGCAGGGGTGATAGAGACCCAGTACTTC.

The chain carries TRBV11-3 and TRBJ2-3; 8 bases fit TRBD1. The CDR3 is 15 amino acids. Trimming took 6 bases from V and 0 from J; bases not matched to a gene: 5. Germline assignment: CDR1 SGHNT and CDR2 YENEEA. As DNA, the CDR3 is TGTGCCAGCAGTCCGGGACAGGCTAGCACAGATACGCAGTATTTT. It translates to CASSPGQASTDTQYF.

V and J are TRBV7-2 and TRBJ2-5, with 14 bases that match TRBD2. This CDR3 has 17 amino acids. V lost 5 bases and J lost 4; bases outside the gene matches: 9. In germline, CDR1 is SGHTA, CDR2 FQGNSA. CDR3 DNA sequence: TGTGCCAGCAGCCGCCGGACTAGCGGGGGGTGGGGAGAGACCCAGTACTTC. This codes for CASSRRTSGGWGETQYF.

The chain couples TRBV5-1 to TRBJ1-6; no firm D call. The germline gives CDR1 SGHRS, CDR2 YFSETQ. The CDR3 has 16 residues. Trimming took 0 bases from V and 4 from J, leaving 11 bases between them. The CDR3 sequence is CASSLEVGPYNSPLHF. Here the CDR3 DNA reads TGCGCCAGCAGCTTGGAAGTTGGCCCGTATAATTCACCCCTCCACTTT. Together with reference TRBV5-1 and TRBJ1-6, the CDR3 gives the full variable domain: KAGVTQTPRYLIKTRGQQVTLSCSPISGHRSVSWYQQTPGQGLQFLFEYFSETQRNKGNFPGRFSGRQFSNSRSEMNVSTLELGDSALYLCASSLEVGPYNSPLHFGNGTRLTVT.

The rearrangement links TRBV5-5 to TRBJ2-5; 13 positions match TRBD2. With 4 bases clipped from V and 5 bases from J, the junction kept 17 bases outside the gene matches. Germline-derived CDR1 and CDR2 are SGHKS and YYEKEE (reference sequence). CDR3 length: 19 amino acids. CDR3 nucleotides: TGTGCCAGCAGCCCGGGGGTACTAGCGGGAGGGCCTGGTAGGGAGACCCAGTACTTC. It encodes CASSPGVLAGGPGRETQYF.

This chain connects TRBV7-9 to TRBJ1-3; D ambiguous. Germline V gene lookup returns CDR1 SEHNR and CDR2 FQNEAQ (reference sequence). The V and J ends lost 5 bases and 4 bases respectively, with 6 bases between them. The CDR3 consists of 12 residues. CDR3 bases: TGTGCCAGCAGCCCCCAGGGAAACACCATATATTTT. This sequence encodes CASSPQGNTIYF.

The chain couples TRBV5-1 to TRBJ2-2, with 7 bases lining up with TRBD2. V was clipped by 3 bases and J by 5 bases; unmatched bases: 4. CDR3 length equals 14 residues. The V gene's germline CDR1 is SGHRS and CDR2 YFSETQ. The CDR3: CASSYFGGTGELFF. The CDR3 DNA follows: TGCGCCAGCAGCTATTTCGGGGGGACCGGGGAGCTGTTTTTT.

This rearrangement joins TRBV5-4 to TRBJ1-1; D might be TRBD1 (6 bases). Germline CDR1 SGHNT, CDR2 YYREEE (reference sequence). Trimming stripped 2 bases from V and 0 bases from J, with 20 bases between. The CDR3 extends over 18 amino acids. CDR3 nucleotide sequence: TGTGCCAGCAGCTTTGGTGGGGGCGATTTGGGGATGAACACTGAAGCTTTCTTT. Amino acids: CASSFGGGDLGMNTEAFF.

The chain joins TRBV5-1 to TRBJ2-7; possibly TRBD2 for D (7 bases). CDR1 and CDR2 from the germline V gene are SGHRS and YFSETQ. V dropped 7 bases and J dropped 4 bases, with 24 bases sitting between them. This CDR3 has 16 amino acids. CDR3 sequence: CASSRPEYGGLYEQYF. DNA for the CDR3: TGCGCCAGCTCACGCCCCGAATACGGGGGGCTGTACGAGCAGTACTTC.

V usage is TRBV9 and J usage is TRBJ2-1, with 8 bases identical to TRBD2. The trim removed 4 bases at V and 6 bases at J, leaving 12 bases unmatched. From germline, CDR1 is SGDLS and CDR2 YYNGEE. This CDR3 region has 16 residues. In DNA, the CDR3 is TGTGCCAGCAGCTCCGCCCCGGGACTAGGCGGCAATGAGCAGTTCTTC. This gives the protein CASSSAPGLGGNEQFF.